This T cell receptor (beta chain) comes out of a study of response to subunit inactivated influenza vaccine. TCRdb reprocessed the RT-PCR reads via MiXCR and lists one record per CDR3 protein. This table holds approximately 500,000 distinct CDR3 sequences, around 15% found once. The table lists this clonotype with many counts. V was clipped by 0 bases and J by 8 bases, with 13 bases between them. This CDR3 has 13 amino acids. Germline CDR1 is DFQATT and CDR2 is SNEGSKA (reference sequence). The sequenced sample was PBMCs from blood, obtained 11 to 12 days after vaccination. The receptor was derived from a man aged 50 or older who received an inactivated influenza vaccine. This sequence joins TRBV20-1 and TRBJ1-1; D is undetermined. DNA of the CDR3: TGCAGTGCTAGAGATCACCGGGGTCTAGAAGCTTTCTTT. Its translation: CSARDHRGLEAFF.